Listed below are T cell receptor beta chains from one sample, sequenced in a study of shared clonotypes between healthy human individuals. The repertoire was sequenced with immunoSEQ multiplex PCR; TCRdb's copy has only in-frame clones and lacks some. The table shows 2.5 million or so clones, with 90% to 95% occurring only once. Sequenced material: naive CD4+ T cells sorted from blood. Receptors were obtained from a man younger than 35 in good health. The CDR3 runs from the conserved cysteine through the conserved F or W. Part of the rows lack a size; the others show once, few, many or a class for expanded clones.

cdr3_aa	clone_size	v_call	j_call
CASSPQLAGGADTQYF	once	TRBV5-4	TRBJ2-3
CASSNRSGEANTGELFF	.	TRBV21-1	TRBJ2-2
CASSLSGRNEKLFF	once	TRBV5-5	TRBJ1-4
CASSTTGVYGYTF	once	TRBV5-1	TRBJ1-2
CASDRASNQPQHF	few	TRBV19	TRBJ1-5
CASSLRGAGEYQETQYF	.	TRBV5-4	TRBJ2-5
CASSYDRRYEQYF	.	TRBV6-6	TRBJ2-7
CSATDGPHQPQHF	.	TRBV29-1	TRBJ1-5
CAISDLGQAGSGNTIYF	.	TRBV10-3	TRBJ1-3
CATTSGGVNGPYNEQFF	.	TRBV10-3	TRBJ2-1
CASSAESANTGELFF	once	TRBV6-4	TRBJ2-2
CASSYSDGGSPLHF	.	TRBV11-2	TRBJ1-6
CASSLDVGQPSYEQYF	.	TRBV5-1	TRBJ2-7
CASSLGGNGDQPQHF	.	TRBV5-1	TRBJ1-5
CASSPGSVGEQFF	.	TRBV11-3	TRBJ2-1
CASSLVQAEAFF	.	TRBV7-8	TRBJ1-1
CASSPRGVTYEQYF	once	TRBV11-2	TRBJ2-7
CASSPTDPPNQPQHF	.	TRBV19	TRBJ1-5
CASSHPGTFNEQFF	.	TRBV4-1	TRBJ2-1
CASSFRTEAFF	few	TRBV19	TRBJ1-1
CASSPDRGDEKLFF	.	TRBV7-2	TRBJ1-4
CAIRGTGVTNLSGANVLTF	.	TRBV10-3	TRBJ2-6
CASSLYKGTGELFF	.	TRBV18	TRBJ2-2
CAISEGSRNSPLHF	.	TRBV10-3	TRBJ1-6
CASSPQAIAYEQYF	.	TRBV6-6	TRBJ2-7
CASSDRGRDEQFF	.	TRBV25-1	TRBJ2-1
CASRDRGVSEQFF	.	TRBV2	TRBJ2-1
CASSKLDRGQGEQYF	.	TRBV19	TRBJ2-7
CASSEYGDTQYF	.	TRBV10-2	TRBJ2-3
CASSFRRTREEPTDTQYF	.	TRBV27	TRBJ2-3
CATTKEITGELFF	.	TRBV28	TRBJ2-2
CASNNQADSIRVF	.	TRBV2	TRBJ1-4
CASSLVPSSYEQYF	.	TRBV7-2	TRBJ2-7